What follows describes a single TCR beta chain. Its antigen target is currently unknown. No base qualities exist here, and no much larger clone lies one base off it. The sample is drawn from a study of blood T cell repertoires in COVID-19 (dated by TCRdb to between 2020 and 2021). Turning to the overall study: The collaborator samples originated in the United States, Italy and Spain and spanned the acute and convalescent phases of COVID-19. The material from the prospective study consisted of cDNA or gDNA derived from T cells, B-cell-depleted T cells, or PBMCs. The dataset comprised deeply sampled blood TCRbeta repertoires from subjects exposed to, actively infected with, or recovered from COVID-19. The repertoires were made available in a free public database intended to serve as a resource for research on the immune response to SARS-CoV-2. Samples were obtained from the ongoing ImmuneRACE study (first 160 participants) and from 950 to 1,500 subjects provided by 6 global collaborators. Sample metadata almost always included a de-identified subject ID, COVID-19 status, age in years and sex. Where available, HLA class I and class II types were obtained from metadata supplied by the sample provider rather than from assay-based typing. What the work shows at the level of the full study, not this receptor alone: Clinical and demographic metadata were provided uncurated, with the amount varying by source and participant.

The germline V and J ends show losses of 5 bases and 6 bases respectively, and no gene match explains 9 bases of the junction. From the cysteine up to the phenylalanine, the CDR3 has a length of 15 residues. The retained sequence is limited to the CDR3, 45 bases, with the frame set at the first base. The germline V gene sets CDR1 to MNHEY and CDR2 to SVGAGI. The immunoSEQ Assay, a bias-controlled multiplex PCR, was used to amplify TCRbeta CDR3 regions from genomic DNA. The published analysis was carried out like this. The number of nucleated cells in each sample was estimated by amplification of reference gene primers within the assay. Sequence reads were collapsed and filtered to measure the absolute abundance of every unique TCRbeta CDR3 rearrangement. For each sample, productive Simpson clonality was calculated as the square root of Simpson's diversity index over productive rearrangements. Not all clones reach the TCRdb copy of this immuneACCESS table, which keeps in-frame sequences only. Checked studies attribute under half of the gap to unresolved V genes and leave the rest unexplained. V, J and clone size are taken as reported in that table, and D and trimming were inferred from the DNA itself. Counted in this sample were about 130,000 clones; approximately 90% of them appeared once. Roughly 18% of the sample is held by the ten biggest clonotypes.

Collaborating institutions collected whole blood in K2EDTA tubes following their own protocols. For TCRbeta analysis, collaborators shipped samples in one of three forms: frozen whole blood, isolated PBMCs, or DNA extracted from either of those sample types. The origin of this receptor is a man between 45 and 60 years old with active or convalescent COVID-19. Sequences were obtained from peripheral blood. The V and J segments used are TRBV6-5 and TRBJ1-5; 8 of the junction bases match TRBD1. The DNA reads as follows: TGTGCCAGCAGTCGACAGGGGTCGGGGGGTCAGCCCCAGCATTTT. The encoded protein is CASSRQGSGGQPQHF.